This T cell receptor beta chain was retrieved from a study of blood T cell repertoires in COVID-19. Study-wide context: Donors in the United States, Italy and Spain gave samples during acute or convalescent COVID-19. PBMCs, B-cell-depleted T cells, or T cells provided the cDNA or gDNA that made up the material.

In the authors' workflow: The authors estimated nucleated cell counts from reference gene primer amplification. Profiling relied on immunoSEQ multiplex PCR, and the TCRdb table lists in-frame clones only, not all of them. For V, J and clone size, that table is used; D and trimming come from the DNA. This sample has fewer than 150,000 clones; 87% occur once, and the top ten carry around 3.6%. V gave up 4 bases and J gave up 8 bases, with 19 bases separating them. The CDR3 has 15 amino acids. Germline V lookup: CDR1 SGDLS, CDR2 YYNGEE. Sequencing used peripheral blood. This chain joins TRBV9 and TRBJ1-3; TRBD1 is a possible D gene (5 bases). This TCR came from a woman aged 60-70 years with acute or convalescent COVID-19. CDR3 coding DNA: TGTGCCAGCAGCCCCCATGACAGCCTTCGAGACACCATATATTTT. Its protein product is CASSPHDSLRDTIYF.